These T cell receptor beta chains were read from a single sample in a study of radiotherapy plus CTLA-4 blockade in lung cancer. This table comes from immunoSEQ multiplex PCR, and its TCRdb copy is limited to in-frame clones, with some not included. Among tens of thousands of clones, more than 75% were seen once, and the ten largest hold 16%. The source was peripheral blood, collected from a patient treated with radiotherapy plus ipilimumab. These receptors were collected from a human donor with non-small cell lung cancer that progressed on radiotherapy plus ipilimumab. Both conserved end residues are part of each CDR3. Fields, in order: clone size, D gene, V gene, J gene, CDR3 length, CDR3 protein, CDR3 DNA. The D gene is left open where the match is weak. Clone sizes are given selectively: once, few, many, or a class where the clone is expanded.

size: -; D: -; V: TRBV19; J: TRBJ1-5; length: 17; CDR3: CASSNPRSRNSNQPQHF; DNA: TGTGCCAGTAGTAACCCTCGATCCAGAAATAGCAATCAGCCCCAGCATTTT
size: -; D: -; V: TRBV19; J: TRBJ1-1; length: 15; CDR3: CASSTTIGGISEAFF; DNA: TGTGCCAGTAGTACCACTATCGGGGGGATTAGTGAAGCTTTCTTT
size: -; D: -; V: TRBV7-9; J: TRBJ1-1; length: 12; CDR3: CASSLDWVEAFF; DNA: TGTGCCAGCAGCTTGGATTGGGTCGAAGCTTTCTTT
size: -; D: -; V: TRBV5-4; J: TRBJ2-7; length: 13; CDR3: CASSAPGPYEQYF; DNA: TGTGCCAGCAGCGCCCCCGGACCCTACGAGCAGTACTTC
size: once; D: -; V: TRBV5-4; J: TRBJ2-5; length: 14; CDR3: CASSLAAGAGTQYF; DNA: TGTGCCAGCAGCTTGGCGGCAGGGGCCGGGACCCAGTACTTC
size: -; D: -; V: TRBV29-1; J: TRBJ2-7; length: 13; CDR3: CSVVEGRNYEQYF; DNA: TGCAGCGTTGTAGAAGGCAGAAACTACGAGCAGTACTTC
size: -; D: -; V: TRBV7-2; J: TRBJ2-1; length: 16; CDR3: CASSQPGVTSYNEQFF; DNA: TGTGCCAGCAGCCAACCAGGGGTGACCTCCTACAATGAGCAGTTCTTC
size: -; D: -; V: TRBV6-1; J: TRBJ1-5; length: 15; CDR3: CASGETTIRNQPQHF; DNA: TGTGCCAGCGGTGAGACAACTATCCGGAATCAGCCCCAGCATTTT
size: once; D: TRBD1; V: TRBV28; J: TRBJ1-1; length: 16; CDR3: CASSLWTGEWNTEAFF; DNA: TGTGCCAGCAGTTTGTGGACAGGGGAATGGAACACTGAAGCTTTCTTT
size: once; D: TRBD1; V: TRBV28; J: TRBJ2-7; length: 15; CDR3: CASIYRDRGAYEQYF; DNA: TGTGCCAGCATCTACCGGGACAGGGGAGCCTACGAGCAGTACTTC
size: -; D: -; V: TRBV7-2; J: TRBJ1-1; length: 15; CDR3: CASSLEGGMNTEAFF; DNA: TGTGCCAGCAGCTTAGAGGGTGGAATGAACACTGAAGCTTTCTTT